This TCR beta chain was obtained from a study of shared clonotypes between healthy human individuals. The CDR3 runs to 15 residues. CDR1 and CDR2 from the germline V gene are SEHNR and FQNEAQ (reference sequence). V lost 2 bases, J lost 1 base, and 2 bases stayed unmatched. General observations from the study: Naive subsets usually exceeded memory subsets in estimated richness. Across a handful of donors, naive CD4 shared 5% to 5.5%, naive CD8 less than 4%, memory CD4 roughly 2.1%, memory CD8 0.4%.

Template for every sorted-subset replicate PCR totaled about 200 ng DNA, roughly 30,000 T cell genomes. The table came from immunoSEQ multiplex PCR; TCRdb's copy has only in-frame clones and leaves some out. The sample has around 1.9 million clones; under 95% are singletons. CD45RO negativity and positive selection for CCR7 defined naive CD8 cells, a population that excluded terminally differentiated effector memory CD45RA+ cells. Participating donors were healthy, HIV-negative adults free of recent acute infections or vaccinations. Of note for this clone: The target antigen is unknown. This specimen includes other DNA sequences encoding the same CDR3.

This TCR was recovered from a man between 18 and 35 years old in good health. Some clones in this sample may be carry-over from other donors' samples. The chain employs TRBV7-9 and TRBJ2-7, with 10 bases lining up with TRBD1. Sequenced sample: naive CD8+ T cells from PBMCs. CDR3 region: CASSLLGQGSYEQYF. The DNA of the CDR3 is TGTGCCAGCAGCTTATTGGGACAGGGGTCCTACGAGCAGTACTTC. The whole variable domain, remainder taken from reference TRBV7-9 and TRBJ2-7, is DTGVSQNPRHKITKRGQNVTFRCDPISEHNRLYWYRQTLGQGPEFLTYFQNEAQLEKSRLLSDRFSAERPKGSFSTLEIQRTEQGDSAMYLCASSLLGQGSYEQYFGPGTRLTVT.